Following are 22 T cell receptor beta chains from one sample sequenced in a study of T cell clones after liver transplantation. The repertoire was sequenced with immunoSEQ multiplex PCR; TCRdb's copy has only in-frame clones and lacks some. The table shows about 80,000 clones, with 70% to 85% occurring only once. Sequencing was performed on CD4+ T cells from blood, taken approximately 3.5 years after liver transplant. These receptors were taken from a human patient who received a liver transplant. The graft donor may account for some of the T cells.

J is TRBJ2-3 and V is TRBV5-4; no firm D call. The CDR3 contains 15 residues. V was cut by 2 bases and J by 0 bases, with 10 bases left in between. The V gene's germline CDR1 is SGHNT and CDR2 YYREEE (reference sequence). The CDR3 bases are TGTGCCAGCAGCTTATCCGCGGCTAGCACAGATACGCAGTATTTT. Amino acids: CASSLSAASTDTQYF.

This clone was observed a handful of times. The chain employs TRBV4-1 and TRBJ2-6; D might be TRBD2 (5 bases). From germline, CDR1 is MGHRA and CDR2 YSYEKL. The CDR3 is 17 amino acids. V lost 0 bases and J lost 1, with 10 bases in between. The CDR3 here is CASSQDFRTSGANVLTF. Written as DNA, the CDR3 is TGCGCCAGCAGCCAAGATTTCAGGACTTCTGGGGCCAACGTCCTGACTTTC.

This rearrangement joins TRBV5-1 to TRBJ1-3; maybe TRBD1 (5 bases). There are 14 residues in the CDR3. V lost 5 bases to trimming and J lost 2 bases, with 11 bases between them. Germline lookup yields CDR1 SGHRS and CDR2 YFSETQ. The CDR3 spells CASSSTGTGNTIYF. CDR3 sequence (DNA): TGCGCCAGCAGTTCTACAGGTACTGGAAACACCATATATTTT.

The rearrangement joins TRBV10-1 to TRBJ1-5; D remains ambiguous. Germline V gene data show CDR1 as WNHNN and CDR2 as SYGVQD (reference sequence). This CDR3 is 13 amino acids long. V lost 3 bases, J lost 1 base, and 4 bases lay in between. CDR3 sequence: CASSENSNQPQHF. Written as DNA, the CDR3 is TGCGCCAGCAGTGAAAACAGCAATCAGCCCCAGCATTTT.

This clone appeared once. The V gene is TRBV15, the J gene TRBJ2-1; D remains ambiguous. The CDR3 has 14 residues. The V and J ends lost 0 bases and 0 bases respectively, with 3 bases between them. Germline loops: CDR1 LNHNV, CDR2 YYDKDF (reference sequence). CDR3 region: CATSRESSYNEQFF. In DNA, the CDR3 is TGTGCCACCAGCAGAGAAAGCTCCTACAATGAGCAGTTCTTC.

This chain uses TRBV11-3 with TRBJ2-1, with D uncertain. Trimming cost V 3 bases and J 5 bases, with 14 bases left between them. This CDR3 spans 15 amino acids. Looked up from germline, CDR1 is SGHNT and CDR2 is YENEEA. The DNA for the CDR3 is TGTGCCAGCAGCTTCGTCGGCAACACCGACAATGAGCAGTTCTTC. Translation: CASSFVGNTDNEQFF.

The genes are TRBV19 and TRBJ2-7; D possibly corresponds to TRBD2 (6 bases). The CDR3 totals 14 residues. Germline V CDR1 and CDR2: LNHDA, SQIVND (reference sequence). Trimming left V 7 bases short and J 4 bases short, with 17 bases between. The CDR3 region is CASIKKRVGYEQYF. The CDR3 DNA follows: TGTGCCAGTATTAAGAAGCGGGTAGGGTACGAGCAGTACTTC.

This CDR3 reads CASSEPGRWGTEAFF. In DNA, the CDR3 is TGTGCCAGCAGTGAACCGGGGCGGTGGGGGACTGAAGCTTTCTTT. The genes are TRBV25-1 and TRBJ1-1; D may be TRBD1 (5 bases). The CDR3 runs 15 residues. The germline CDR1 and CDR2 sequences are MGHDK and SYGVNS. Between the trimmed V and J ends, which lost 2 bases and 5 bases, there was a span of 15 bases.

The chain has TRBV7-8 and TRBJ1-1; the D gene is possibly TRBD1 (5 bases). V was trimmed by 1 base and J by 0 bases, leaving 12 bases between them. The length of the CDR3 is 16 residues. Looked up from germline, CDR1 is SGHVS and CDR2 is FQNEAQ. The DNA for the CDR3 is TGTGCCAGCAGCTTAGGATCCGGGACTGTGAACACTGAAGCTTTCTTT. It specifies CASSLGSGTVNTEAFF.

This chain links TRBV7-2 with TRBJ2-2; 13 nucleotides match TRBD2. CDR3 length equals 18 residues. The germline CDR1 and CDR2 sequences are SGHTA and FQGNSA. V was pared by 3 bases and J by 4 bases, with 8 bases of the junction left unmatched. The CDR3 DNA is TGTGCCAGCAGCTTCCGGACTAGCGGGAGTTGGGGCACCGGGGAGCTGTTTTTT. Translation gives CASSFRTSGSWGTGELFF.

This chain joins TRBV7-2 and TRBJ1-5, with 9 nucleotides matching TRBD1. The CDR3 extends over 14 amino acids. Germline V gene sequence: CDR1 SGHTA, CDR2 FQGNSA. Trimming at V came to 2 bases and at J to 5 bases, leaving 1 base not matched to a gene. The CDR3 sequence is CASSLTGGDQPQHF. The CDR3, as DNA: TGTGCCAGCAGCTTAACAGGGGGCGATCAGCCCCAGCATTTT.

The chain employs TRBV6-5 and TRBJ2-7; D is unclear. Germline-derived CDR1 and CDR2 are MNHEY and SVGAGI. V lost 5 bases and J 7 bases, leaving 15 bases between the germline ends. This CDR3 comprises 13 residues. CDR3 amino acids: CASSAFLLREQYF. CDR3 coding DNA: TGTGCCAGCAGTGCTTTCCTTTTGAGAGAGCAGTACTTC.

The V call is TRBV6-1, the J call TRBJ1-1; the D gene is possibly TRBD1 (5 bases). V was trimmed by 3 bases and J by 2 bases, leaving 13 bases between them. This CDR3 has 15 residues. Germline V CDR1 and CDR2: MNHNS, SASEGT. The CDR3 sequence: CASSDYLGRNTEAFF. DNA of the CDR3: TGTGCCAGCAGTGACTACCTGGGACGCAACACTGAAGCTTTCTTT.

DNA for the CDR3: TGTGCCAGCTCAGATGGGACGGAAATTGAAGCTTTCTTT. The encoded protein is CASSDGTEIEAFF. The chain uses TRBV18 and TRBJ1-1; D is perhaps TRBD1 (5 bases). There are 13 residues in the CDR3. Germline CDR1 reads KGHSH; CDR2 reads LQKENI. The V end lost 5 bases, the J end lost 7 bases, and 14 bases lay between the germline ends.

J is TRBJ2-4 and V is TRBV6-5; TRBD1 matches at 10 bases. Germline CDR1 MNHEY, CDR2 SVGAGI. J lost 4 bases, V lost 4 bases, and 4 bases had no gene match. The CDR3 is 15 residues long. Here the CDR3 DNA reads TGTGCCAGCAGTTCCCGACAGGGGGCAAAAAACATTCAGTACTTC. As protein: CASSSRQGAKNIQYF.

The chain uses TRBV19 and TRBJ2-3, with 11 bases that match TRBD2. V was clipped by 7 bases and J by 5 bases; unmatched bases: 8. Per germline, CDR1 LNHDA and CDR2 SQIVND (reference sequence). The CDR3 loop spans 15 amino acids. The DNA for the CDR3 is TGTGCCAGTACACGGCTAGCGGGAGGTGGAGATACGCAGTATTTT. Its protein product is CASTRLAGGGDTQYF.

The DNA of the CDR3 is TGTGCCAGCAGTCCCCCGACAGCAGCTAATGAAAAACTGTTTTTT. It encodes CASSPPTAANEKLFF. This sequence joins TRBV28 and TRBJ1-4, with D maybe TRBD1 (5 bases). This CDR3 contains 15 residues. The germline gives CDR1 MDHEN, CDR2 SYDVKM. Trimming took off 5 bases at V and 3 bases at J, with 13 bases between the two ends.

This chain links TRBV5-1 with TRBJ2-7; D is possibly TRBD2 (6 bases). CDR3 size: 16 residues. CDR1 and CDR2 (germline): SGHRS, YFSETQ. V lost 6 bases and J 0 bases, leaving 19 bases between the germline ends. CDR3 amino acids: CASNPGSGTHSYEQYF. CDR3 bases: TGCGCCAGCAACCCTGGGTCGGGGACTCACTCCTACGAGCAGTACTTC.

The gene calls are TRBV9 and TRBJ2-2, with 7 nucleotides matching TRBD2. Germline trimming cut 0 bases from V and 3 bases from J; bases unmatched to any gene: 2. This CDR3 contains 15 residues. Germline loops: CDR1 SGDLS, CDR2 YYNGEE. The CDR3 DNA reads TGTGCCAGCAGCGTAGCGGGGAGGGACACCGGGGAGCTGTTTTTT. It specifies CASSVAGRDTGELFF.

The chain joins TRBV5-6 to TRBJ1-2; no definite D call. The CDR3 is 11 amino acids. The ends were cut back, 3 bases at V and 7 bases at J, with 7 bases in the middle. Germline CDR1 and CDR2: SGHDT and YYEEEE. The CDR3 region has the DNA TGTGCCAGCAGCTCAGGATTTGGCTACACCTTC. Its translation: CASSSGFGYTF.

V usage is TRBV6-6 and J usage is TRBJ2-5; perhaps D is TRBD1 or TRBD2 (5 bases each). The CDR3 has 14 residues. Germline values: CDR1 MNHNY, CDR2 SVGAGI (reference sequence). The germline V and J ends were trimmed by 5 bases and 4 bases, with 14 bases remaining between them. The CDR3 region has the DNA TGTGCCAGCAGTACGTTTTCCGGGGCAGAGACCCAGTACTTC. Its protein product is CASSTFSGAETQYF.

This clone was counted a few times. The chain recombines TRBV27 with TRBJ1-4; no firm D call. V was pared by 0 bases and J by 7 bases, with 12 bases between. The CDR3 extends over 15 amino acids. CDR1 MNHEY and CDR2 SMNVEV come from the germline V gene (reference sequence). As DNA, the CDR3 is TGTGCCAGCAGTTTATCGCGGACGGCAAGTGAAAAACTGTTTTTT. Amino acids: CASSLSRTASEKLFF.